These 11 T cell receptor beta chains share one sample of origin, sequenced in a study of T cell responses to AZD1222 COVID-19 vaccine. Some clones are missing from TCRdb's copy, which holds only in-frame ones; the method was immunoSEQ multiplex PCR. The repertoire holds about 110,000 clones, with about 90% as singletons. The sample was peripheral blood, taken 28 days after the second AZD1222 dose. The receptors originated from an adult who received the AZD1222 COVID-19 vaccine.

V is TRBV7-8 and J is TRBJ2-3, with D tentatively TRBD1 (6 bases). Trimming stripped 6 bases from V and 0 bases from J, with 16 bases between. Germline assignment: CDR1 SGHVS and CDR2 FQNEAQ. This CDR3 contains 16 residues. The DNA of the CDR3 is TGTGCCAGCAGGCAACTCGGACAGATCAGCACAGATACGCAGTATTTT. Its protein is CASRQLGQISTDTQYF.

The rearrangement links TRBV5-1 to TRBJ1-5; D might be TRBD1 (5 bases). This CDR3 has 14 amino acids. V was shortened by 6 bases and J by 4 bases, with 14 bases between the two germline ends. CDR1 is SGHRS and CDR2 is YFSETQ in the germline V gene. In DNA, the CDR3 is TGCGCCAGCACCCGGGGACTAGGTAATCAGCCCCAGCATTTT. Protein product: CASTRGLGNQPQHF.

The rearrangement joins TRBV19 to TRBJ1-1; D not certain. The CDR3 loop spans 13 amino acids. Looked up from germline, CDR1 is LNHDA and CDR2 is SQIVND (reference sequence). Trimming took off 5 bases at V and 3 bases at J, with 10 bases between the two ends. The DNA of the CDR3 is TGTGCCAGTAGTGCCGGGAGATACACTGAAGCTTTCTTT. Its protein product is CASSAGRYTEAFF.

The CDR3 is CASSKLISGANVLTF. CDR3 coding DNA: TGTGCCAGCAGCAAGTTGATTTCTGGGGCCAACGTCCTGACTTTC. The chain joins TRBV28 to TRBJ2-6; D is undetermined. CDR1 and CDR2 (germline): MDHEN, SYDVKM. This CDR3 has 15 residues. Trimming took 6 bases from V and 1 from J, leaving 10 bases between them.

The CDR3 loop reads CASSQTGLNEKLFF. CDR3 nucleotides: TGTGCCAGCAGCCAGACAGGGCTGAATGAAAAACTGTTTTTT. The chain uses TRBV4-2 and TRBJ1-4, with 7 bases aligning to TRBD1. V lost 3 bases, J lost 5 bases, and 3 bases stayed unmatched. This CDR3 region has 14 residues. Germline loops: CDR1 LGHNA, CDR2 YNFKEQ.

The chain couples TRBV5-1 to TRBJ1-2; D gene unclear. CDR1 is SGHRS and CDR2 is YFSETQ in the germline V gene. This CDR3 comprises 14 residues. V was pared by 1 base and J by 2 bases, with 9 bases between. CDR3 in amino acids: CASSLIAENYGYTF. Here the CDR3 DNA reads TGCGCCAGCAGCTTGATCGCAGAGAACTATGGCTACACCTTC.

The chain links TRBV5-6 to TRBJ2-3, with TRBD1 identical over 7 bases. Germline CDR1 is SGHDT and CDR2 is YYEEEE. V shed 3 bases, J shed 4 bases, and the junction held 8 bases outside the gene matches. The CDR3 has 15 amino acids. CDR3 nucleotide sequence: TGTGCCAGCAGCTCCTACGACAGGGTGGCAGATACGCAGTATTTT. This sequence encodes CASSSYDRVADTQYF.

Details on this clone: A read error may produce the germline difference seen at one junction end. The chain combines TRBV5-6 with TRBJ1-6; D might be TRBD1 (5 bases). The CDR3 contains 15 residues. Germline V gene lookup returns CDR1 SGHDT and CDR2 YYEEEE. In nucleotides, the CDR3 is TGTGCCAGCAGCTTAAGGGGAAGGTATAGTTCACCCCTCCACTTT. Amino acid sequence: CASSLRGRYSSPLHF. Combining the CDR3 with reference TRBV5-6 and TRBJ1-6 gives the whole variable domain DAGVTQSPTHLIKTRGQQVTLRCSPKSGHDTVSWYQQALGQGPQFIFQYYEEEERQRGNFPDRFSGHQFPNYSSELNVNALLLGDSALYLCASSLRGRYSSPLHFGNGTRLTVT.

The chain couples TRBV2 to TRBJ1-2; D is unresolved. The CDR3 is 14 amino acids. The V and J ends lost 2 bases and 3 bases respectively, with 10 bases between them. Germline assignment: CDR1 SNHLY and CDR2 FYNNEI. CDR3 loop: CASSEPGFDYGYTF. CDR3 coding DNA: TGTGCCAGCAGTGAACCGGGTTTTGACTATGGCTACACCTTC.

The chain has TRBV10-3 and TRBJ1-1, with D unresolved. The CDR3 contains 10 residues. CDR1 is ENHRY and CDR2 is SYGVKD in the germline V gene. Trimming took off 5 bases at V and 5 bases at J, with 3 bases between the two ends. The CDR3 protein is CAISPTEAFF. The CDR3, as DNA: TGTGCCATCAGTCCTACTGAAGCTTTCTTT.

This sequence joins TRBV9 and TRBJ1-1; no definite D call. CDR3 size: 14 residues. V dropped 4 bases and J dropped 0 bases, with 10 bases sitting between them. The germline CDR1 and CDR2 sequences are SGDLS and YYNGEE. The CDR3 region has the DNA TGTGCCAGCAGCCTCCGGGCGCTGAACACTGAAGCTTTCTTT. Translation gives CASSLRALNTEAFF.